The entry below describes one T cell receptor beta chain. The source of the sample is a study of blood T cell repertoires in COVID-19. Overall study context: Collection of acute and convalescent COVID-19 samples took place in the United States, Italy and Spain. From T cells, B-cell-depleted T cells, or PBMCs came the material, which was cDNA or gDNA.

Trimming removed 4 bases at V and 5 bases at J, with 11 bases between. The germline V gene has CDR1 SEHNR and CDR2 FQNEAQ (reference sequence). CDR3 length: 13 residues. The authors' processing: Counts of nucleated cells, estimated from reference gene primer amplification, were obtained. Profiling relied on immunoSEQ multiplex PCR, and the TCRdb table lists in-frame clones only, not all of them. The D gene and trimming were derived from the DNA, and the V and J assignments and clone size from that table. The data contain 60,000 to 90,000 clones, 70% to 75% of them singletons. The chain carries TRBV7-9 and TRBJ2-5; possible D gene TRBD2, 6 bases. The receptor was derived from a man aged 55 to 70 with acute or convalescent COVID-19. The sample taken for sequencing was peripheral blood. CDR3 sequence: CASSSGTAETQYF. In DNA, the CDR3 is TGTGCCAGCAGCTCCGGGACTGCGGAGACCCAGTACTTC. The whole variable domain, remainder taken from reference TRBV7-9 and TRBJ2-5, is DTGVSQNPRHKITKRGQNVTFRCDPISEHNRLYWYRQTLGQGPEFLTYFQNEAQLEKSRLLSDRFSAERPKGSFSTLEIQRTEQGDSAMYLCASSSGTAETQYFGPGTRLLVL.